This T cell receptor (beta chain) was observed in a study of shared clonotypes between healthy human individuals. Study conclusions and caveats: Despite large depth, rarefaction showed incomplete sorted-subset sequencing.

V gave up 6 bases and J gave up 0 bases; unmatched junction bases: 1. Germline assignment: CDR1 MRHNA and CDR2 SNTAGT. The CDR3 spans 14 residues. This table comes from immunoSEQ multiplex PCR, and its TCRdb copy is limited to in-frame clones, with some not included. In the table there are hundreds of thousands of clones, approximately 79% of which are singletons. Comments on this clone: Its antigen remains unidentified. This specimen includes other DNA sequences encoding the same CDR3.

The receptor's source is a woman in her twenties or thirties in good health. V usage is TRBV6-4 and J usage is TRBJ2-2; 7 bases map to TRBD2. The specimen was memory CD4+ T cells sorted from blood. Specified subset: CD45RA-negative fraction. The CDR3 bases are TGTGCCAGCAGAAGCGGGGCGAACACCGGGGAGCTGTTTTTT. This encodes CASRSGANTGELFF.